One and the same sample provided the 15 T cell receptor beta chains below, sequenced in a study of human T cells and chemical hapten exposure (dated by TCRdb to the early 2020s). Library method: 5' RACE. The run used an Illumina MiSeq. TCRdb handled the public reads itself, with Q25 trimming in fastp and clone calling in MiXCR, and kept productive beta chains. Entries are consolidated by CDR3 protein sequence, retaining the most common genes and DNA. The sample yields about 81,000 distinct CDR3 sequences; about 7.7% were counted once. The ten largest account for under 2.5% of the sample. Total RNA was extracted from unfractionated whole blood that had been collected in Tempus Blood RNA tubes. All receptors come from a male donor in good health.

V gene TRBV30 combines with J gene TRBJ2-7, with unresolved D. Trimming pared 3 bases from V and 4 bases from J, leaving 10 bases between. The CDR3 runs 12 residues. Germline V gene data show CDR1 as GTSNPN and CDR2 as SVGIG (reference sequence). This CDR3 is CAWRKDTYEQYF. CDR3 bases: TGTGCCTGGAGAAAAGATACATACGAGCAGTACTTC.

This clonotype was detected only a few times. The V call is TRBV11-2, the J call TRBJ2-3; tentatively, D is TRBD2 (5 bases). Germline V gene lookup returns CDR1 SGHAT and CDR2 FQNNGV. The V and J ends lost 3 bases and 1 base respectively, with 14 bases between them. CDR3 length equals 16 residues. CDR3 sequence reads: CASSFPLIGGTDTQYF. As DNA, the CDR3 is TGTGCCAGCAGCTTCCCCCTGATCGGGGGCACAGATACGCAGTATTTT.

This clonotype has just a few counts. CDR3 sequence: CASSPIVSGRQPQHF. CDR3 sequence (DNA): TGTGCCAGCAGCCCTATCGTGTCAGGGCGTCAGCCCCAGCATTTT. The genes are TRBV7-9 and TRBJ1-5, with D maybe TRBD1 (5 bases). Per germline, CDR1 SEHNR and CDR2 FQNEAQ (reference sequence). There are 15 residues in the CDR3. The V gene lost 5 bases and the J gene lost 6 bases, with 17 bases spanning the gap.

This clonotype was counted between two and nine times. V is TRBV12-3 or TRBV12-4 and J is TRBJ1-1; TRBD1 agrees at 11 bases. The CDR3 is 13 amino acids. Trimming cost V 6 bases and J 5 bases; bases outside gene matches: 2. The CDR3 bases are TGTGCCAGCAGGGACAGGGGGCGGACTGAAGCTTTCTTT. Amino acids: CASRDRGRTEAFF.

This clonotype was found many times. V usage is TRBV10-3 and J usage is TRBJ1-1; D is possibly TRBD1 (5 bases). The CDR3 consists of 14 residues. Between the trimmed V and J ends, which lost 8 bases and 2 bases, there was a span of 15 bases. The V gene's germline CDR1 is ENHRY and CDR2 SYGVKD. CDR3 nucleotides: TGTGCCATCGCCGCCACGGGGACTAACACTGAAGCTTTCTTT. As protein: CAIAATGTNTEAFF.

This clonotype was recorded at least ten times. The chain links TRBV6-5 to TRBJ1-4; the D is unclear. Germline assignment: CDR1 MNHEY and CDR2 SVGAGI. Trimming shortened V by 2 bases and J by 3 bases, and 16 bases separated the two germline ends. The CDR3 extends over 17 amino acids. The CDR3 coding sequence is TGTGCCAGCAGTTACAGCGGACGGCTGGGAGCTAATGAAAAACTGTTTTTT. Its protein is CASSYSGRLGANEKLFF.

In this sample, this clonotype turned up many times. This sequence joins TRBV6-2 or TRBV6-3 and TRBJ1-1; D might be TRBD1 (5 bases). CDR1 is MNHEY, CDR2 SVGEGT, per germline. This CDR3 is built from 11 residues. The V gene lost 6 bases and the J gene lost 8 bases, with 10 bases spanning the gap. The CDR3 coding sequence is TGTGCCAGCAGAAACAGGAAAGAAGCTTTCTTT. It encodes CASRNRKEAFF.

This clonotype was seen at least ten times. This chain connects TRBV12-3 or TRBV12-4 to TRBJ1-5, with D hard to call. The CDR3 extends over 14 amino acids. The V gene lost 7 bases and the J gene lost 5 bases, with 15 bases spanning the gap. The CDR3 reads CASTPSRTHQPQHF. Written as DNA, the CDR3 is TGTGCCAGCACCCCCAGTAGAACCCATCAGCCCCAGCATTTT.

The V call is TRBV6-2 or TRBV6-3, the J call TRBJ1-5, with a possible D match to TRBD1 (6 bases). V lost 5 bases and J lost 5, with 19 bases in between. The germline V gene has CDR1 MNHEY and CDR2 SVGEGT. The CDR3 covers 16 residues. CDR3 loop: CASSERSDRKYQPQHF. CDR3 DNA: TGTGCCAGCAGTGAACGCTCTGACAGGAAATATCAGCCCCAGCATTTT.

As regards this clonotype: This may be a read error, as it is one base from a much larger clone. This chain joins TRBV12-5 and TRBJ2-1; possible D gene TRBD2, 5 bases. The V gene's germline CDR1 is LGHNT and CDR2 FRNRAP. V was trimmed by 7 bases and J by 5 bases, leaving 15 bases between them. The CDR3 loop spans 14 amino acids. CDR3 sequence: CASAPEIANNEQFF. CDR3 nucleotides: TGTGCTAGTGCCCCCGAGATAGCGAACAATGAGCAGTTCTTC.

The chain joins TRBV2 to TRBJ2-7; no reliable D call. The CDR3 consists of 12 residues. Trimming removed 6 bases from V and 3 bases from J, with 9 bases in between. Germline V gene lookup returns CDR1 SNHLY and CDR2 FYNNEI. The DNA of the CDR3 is TGTGCCAGCAGGACGCCACGCTACGAGCAGTACTTC. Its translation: CASRTPRYEQYF.

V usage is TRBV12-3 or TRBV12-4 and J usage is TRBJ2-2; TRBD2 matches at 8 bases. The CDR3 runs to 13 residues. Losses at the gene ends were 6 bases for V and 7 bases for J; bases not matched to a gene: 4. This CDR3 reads CASRGLGGGELFF. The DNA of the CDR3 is TGTGCCAGCAGGGGACTAGGGGGCGGGGAGCTGTTTTTT.

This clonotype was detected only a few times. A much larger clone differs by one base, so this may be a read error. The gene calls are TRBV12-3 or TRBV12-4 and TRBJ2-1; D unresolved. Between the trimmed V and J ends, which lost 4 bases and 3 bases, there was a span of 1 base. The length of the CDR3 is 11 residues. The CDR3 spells CASSCYNEQFF. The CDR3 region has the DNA TGTGCCAGCAGTTGCTACAATGAGCAGTTCTTC.

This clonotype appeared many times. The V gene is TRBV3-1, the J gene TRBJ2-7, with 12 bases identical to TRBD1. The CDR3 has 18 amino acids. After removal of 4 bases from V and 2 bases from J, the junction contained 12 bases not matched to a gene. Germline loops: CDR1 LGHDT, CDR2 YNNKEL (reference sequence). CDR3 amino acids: CASSLVGQGAHWTYEQYF. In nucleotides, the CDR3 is TGTGCCAGCAGCCTAGTGGGACAGGGGGCGCATTGGACCTACGAGCAGTACTTC.

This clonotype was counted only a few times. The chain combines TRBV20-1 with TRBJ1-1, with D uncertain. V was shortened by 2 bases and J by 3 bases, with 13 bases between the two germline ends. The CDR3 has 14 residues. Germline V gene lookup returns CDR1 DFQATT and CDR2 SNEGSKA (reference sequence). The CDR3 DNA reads TGCAGTGCTAGACCAAACACCGGAGACACTGAAGCTTTCTTT. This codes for CSARPNTGDTEAFF.